Detailed here is one T cell receptor (beta chain). At least ten counts were recorded for this clonotype. Its binding antigen is unknown. No clone much larger than this one lies a single base away; base qualities are absent. The sample belongs to a study of regulatory T cells in long-lasting Graves disease (dated by TCRdb to 2020 to 2022). For context, the study as a whole: Antithyroid drugs had been taken for less than 3 months by newly diagnosed Graves' disease patients. Persistent Graves' disease patients were compared with newly diagnosed Graves' disease patients by peripheral blood TCR sequencing and RNA sequencing. The study was registered as a clinical trial and conducted in China. A total of some 35 samples underwent TCR sequencing: some 13 from persistent and some 20 from newly diagnosed Graves' disease patients.

The germline V gene gives CDR1 as MNHNS and CDR2 as SASEGT. Its CDR3 holds 13 amino acids, cysteine through phenylalanine. The CDR3 DNA has 39 bases and is translated from base 1. V is clipped by 1 base and J by 7 bases, and the sequence between their germline boundaries is 10 bases long. The library was built by means of multiplex PCR. The instrument was an Illumina HiSeq 4000. iRepertoire HTBI primers and Arm-PCR amplification of CDR3 regions were used to construct TCR beta libraries. Before sequencing, the PCR products underwent gel purification. The study's own analysis went as follows. Gene usage analysis of CDR3 amino acid clonotypes relied on the approximately 60 TRBV and around 13 TRBJ segments identified across samples. COPE and FqMerger were used to merge filtered high-quality paired reads into contigs. BLAST was used to align contigs to IMGT TRBV, TRBD and TRBJ reference genes, and CDR3 was defined according to IMGT. Highly expanded clones were defined as clonotypes with a frequency above 0.1%. Shannon entropy was used to measure repertoire diversity, and the Gini coefficient was used to measure V-J evenness. A clonotype was considered public if more than one individual shared it. TCRdb trimmed the raw reads at Q25, called clones with MiXCR and kept productive beta chains. When rows share a CDR3 protein, they turn into one entry using the most common DNA and genes. The V and J calls come from TCRdb's annotation, not from the publication. Counted in this sample were roughly 530,000 distinct CDR3 sequences; 15% to 20% of them appeared once. The ten most abundant clones make up around 25% of the sample.

Taken with the paper, the label for time point translates to: newly diagnosed GD, antithyroid drugs for less than 3 months. RNA was extracted from PBMCs in TRIzol for both TCR sequencing and RNA sequencing. Graves' disease was diagnosed according to American Thyroid Association guidelines. The patients came from an endocrinology department in Xi'an, China. From each patient, around 9.3 milliliters of peripheral blood was collected into an EDTA anticoagulant tube. Ficoll Paque Plus density gradient separation was used to isolate PBMCs, and no additional T cell sorting was done. An Agilent 2100 Bioanalyzer and agarose gel were used to assess RNA quality, and a NanoDrop 2000 was used to measure RNA concentration. Paper-wide results and their limitations: As a limitation, the authors acknowledged that the small sample size may reduce accuracy. Persistent Graves' disease patients showed lower TCR Shannon entropy and fewer highly expanded clones than newly diagnosed patients, suggesting clonal expansion. TRBV28, TRBJ1-2 and TRBJ2-5 were preferentially used in persistent disease, while TRBV20-1 and TRBJ2-1 were favored in newly diagnosed disease. A larger number of public clonotypes was shared among persistent patients (fewer than 3,000) than among newly diagnosed patients (approximately 1,000). Only peripheral blood was studied, because thyroid tissue, the primary lesion, was inaccessible. Only the TCR beta chain was sequenced and analyzed.

These data were also filed under a second study, of T cells in Graves' hyperthyroidism and ophthalmopathy. The second study's paper adds: A patient counted as having stable Graves' hyperthyroidism if no progression to ophthalmopathy occurred over 18 months of follow-up. Hyperthyroidism patients were newly diagnosed, had a disease duration of under 2 months, and were aged 18 to 65 years. The study excluded patients with uncontrolled infections, other autoimmune diseases, pregnancy or lactation. Diagnoses were established on the basis of clinical symptoms, serum thyroxine and TRAb, thyroid ultrasound, and orbital computed tomography. The TCR CDR3 was subjected to a first round of RT-PCR using the HTBI primer set and the Qiagen OneStep RT-PCR kit. Most expanded thyroid clonotypes (frequency above 0.001) were also detected in blood, a finding suggesting that blood repertoires may reflect thyroid immune responses. A 13 V-J signature model separated ophthalmopathy from stable hyperthyroidism, with approximately 87% sensitivity and about 81% specificity in cross-validation and 80%/75% in testing. During validation, the model predicted progression to ophthalmopathy a median of approximately 6 months ahead of onset, with 70.59% sensitivity and 72% to 80% specificity. To identify distinguishing TCR V-J signatures, a discovery cohort of roughly 100 patients was used, comprising 43 with Graves' ophthalmopathy and around 60 with stable Graves' hyperthyroidism. An independent validation cohort of about 20 hyperthyroidism patients and about 15 patients who later progressed to ophthalmopathy tested prospective prediction of ophthalmopathy. The 100 or so discovery patients were randomly split 7:3 into training and test sets. In addition, the study compared T-cell repertoires in thyroid tissue and in blood from 6 or 7 Graves' hyperthyroidism patients. After sampling, hyperthyroidism patients received methimazole starting at 30 mg daily, and ophthalmopathy patients received high-dose intravenous methylprednisolone. Libraries were constructed in a second round of multiplex PCR, after which size selection and purification were carried out. Paired-end sequencing of the libraries was performed with 100 bp reads on an Illumina HiSeq2000. SOAPnuke was used to process the raw data, throwing out any read that contained adapters or uncalled bases, had a mean Phred below 15, or lacked an exact constant-primer or identifier match. High-quality paired reads were merged with COPE v1.2.5, and unique nucleotide sequences were defined as clonotypes. MiTCR v1.1 was used to align clonotypes to the IMGT TRBV, TRBD and TRBJ reference segments. The analysis was restricted to V-J combinations with a frequency above 0.0001, which together covered just over 99% of the repertoires. The TCS score was defined as the ratio of F50 (clonal expansion) to E x V (chaos), calculated using BLOSUM62-based TCRdist between CDR3 peptides within each V-J. Welch's t-statistics and random forest reduced just over 500 V-J features to fewer than 15, which were used in a naive Bayes classifier (R e1071). Sample size was not statistically predetermined, and blinding of investigators to group allocation was not performed. The paper reports TCR Vbeta CDR3 sequencing of over 130 peripheral blood samples: under 45 ophthalmopathy, over 70 hyperthyroidism and 17 progressor patients.

The sample was peripheral blood mononuclear cells (PBMCs), taken at new diagnosis, from a patient treated with antithyroid drugs. The TCR originated in a woman between 40 and 65 years old with Graves disease. Donor details come from another sample of the same person, matched by shared clones. Recombination joined TRBV6-1 with TRBJ1-2, with no confidently assigned D gene. The sequenced DNA: TGTGCCAGCAGTGAAGGAGGTTTCGGTGGCTACACCTTC. Its protein product is CASSEGGFGGYTF.